This T cell receptor (beta chain) was captured in a study of blood T cell repertoires in COVID-19. The table came from immunoSEQ multiplex PCR; TCRdb's copy has only in-frame clones and leaves some out. Among about 210,000 clones listed, approximately 87% were seen once. V shed 2 bases and J shed 4 bases, with 15 bases lying between them. The CDR3 length is 15 residues. Germline V gives CDR1 SGHRS, CDR2 YFSETQ. Sequencing input: peripheral blood. The sequence came from a man in his sixties who had recovered from COVID-19. The gene calls are TRBV5-1 and TRBJ1-2; tentative D call: TRBD1 (6 bases). CDR3 residues: CASSLGTTVIYGYTF. The CDR3 nucleotides are TGCGCCAGCAGCTTAGGGACAACGGTGATCTATGGCTACACCTTC.